The TCR beta chain described here comes from a study of cytomegalovirus exposure and HLA in healthy donors. Trimming cost V 4 bases and J 4 bases; bases outside gene matches: 4. CDR1 and CDR2 from the germline V gene are MDHEN and SYDVKM. The CDR3 consists of 13 residues. The study ran its PCR with 60 Vbeta and 13 Jbeta primers. Data came from immunoSEQ multiplex PCR; TCRdb stores just in-frame clones and leaves some out. The top ten hold 5.3% of the sample, which has 100,000 to 150,000 clones, about four fifths seen once. Study conclusions and caveats: The study put 150 to 200 TCR beta chains on its list as cytomegalovirus-associated.

Worth noting for this clone: Its antigen remains unidentified.

Sequencing used PBMCs. The source is a man aged 30 to 45 in good health and CMV-seronegative. This chain connects TRBV28 to TRBJ2-7; 7 nucleotides match TRBD2. The DNA for the CDR3 is TGTGCCAGCAGTTCTTCTAGCGGATACGAGCAGTACTTC. This codes for CASSSSSGYEQYF.